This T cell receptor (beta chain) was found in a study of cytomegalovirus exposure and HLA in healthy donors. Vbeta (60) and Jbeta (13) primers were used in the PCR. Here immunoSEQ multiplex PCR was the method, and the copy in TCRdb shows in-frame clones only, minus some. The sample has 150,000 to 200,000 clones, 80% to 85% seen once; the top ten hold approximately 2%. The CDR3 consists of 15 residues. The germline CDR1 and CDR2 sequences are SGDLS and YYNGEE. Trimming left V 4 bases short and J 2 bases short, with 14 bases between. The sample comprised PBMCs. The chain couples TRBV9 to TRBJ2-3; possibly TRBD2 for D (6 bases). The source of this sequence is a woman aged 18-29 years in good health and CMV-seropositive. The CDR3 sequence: CASSFRDSHTDTQYF. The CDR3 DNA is TGTGCCAGCAGCTTCCGGGACTCCCACACAGATACGCAGTATTTT.